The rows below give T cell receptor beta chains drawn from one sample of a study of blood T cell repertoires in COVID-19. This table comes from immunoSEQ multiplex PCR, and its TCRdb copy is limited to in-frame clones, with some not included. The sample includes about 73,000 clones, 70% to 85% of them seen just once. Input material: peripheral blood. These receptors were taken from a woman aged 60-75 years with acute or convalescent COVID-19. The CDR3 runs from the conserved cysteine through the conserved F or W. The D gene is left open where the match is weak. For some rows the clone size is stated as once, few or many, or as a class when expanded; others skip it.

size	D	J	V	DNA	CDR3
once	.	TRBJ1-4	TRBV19	TGTGCCAGTAGTCGGGGAATTTATGAAAAACTGTTTTTT	CASSRGIYEKLFF
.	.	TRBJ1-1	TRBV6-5	TGTGCCAGCAGTCCACAGGGCGGCACTGAAGCTTTCTTT	CASSPQGGTEAFF
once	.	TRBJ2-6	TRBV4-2	TGTGCCAGCAGCCAAGAGACAGGATCTGGGGCCAACGTCCTGACTTTC	CASSQETGSGANVLTF
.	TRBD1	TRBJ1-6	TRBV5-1	TGCGCCAGCAGCCGCACCGGGACAGGGCGATCACCCCTCCACTTT	CASSRTGTGRSPLHF
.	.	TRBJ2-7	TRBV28	TGTGCCAGCAGTCCCCGTCGACAGGGAGGTGCCTACGAGCAGTACTTC	CASSPRRQGGAYEQYF
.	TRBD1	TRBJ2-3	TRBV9	TGTGCCAGCAGCCCGGGACAGATTATTAGCACAGATACGCAGTATTTT	CASSPGQIISTDTQYF
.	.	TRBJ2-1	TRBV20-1	TGCAGTGCTACGAGGGCGGGGGAGCAGTTCTTC	CSATRAGEQFF
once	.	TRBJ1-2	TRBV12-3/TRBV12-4	TGTGCCAGCAGCCCCTCAAGAGACTATGGCTACACCTTC	CASSPSRDYGYTF
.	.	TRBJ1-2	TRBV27	TGTGCCAGCAGTCAATCAGGGGATCCCTATGGCTACACCTTC	CASSQSGDPYGYTF
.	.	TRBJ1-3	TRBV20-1	TGCAGTGCTAGTCCGACGGGAAGCTCTGGAAACACCATATATTTT	CSASPTGSSGNTIYF
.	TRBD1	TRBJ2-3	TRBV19	TGTGCCAGTAGTAAGTCACAGGGGCTAAGCACAGATACGCAGTATTTT	CASSKSQGLSTDTQYF
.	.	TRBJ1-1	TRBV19	TGTGCCAGTAGCAAAAGGGTAACAGGAGATGAAGCTTTCTTT	CASSKRVTGDEAFF
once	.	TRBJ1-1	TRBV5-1	TGCGCCAGCAGTCAAGGGGGGAGGGTGAACACTGAAGCTTTCTTT	CASSQGGRVNTEAFF
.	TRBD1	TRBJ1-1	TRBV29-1	TGCAGCGCCAGCCACGGGACAGCGAACACTGAAGCTTTCTTT	CSASHGTANTEAFF